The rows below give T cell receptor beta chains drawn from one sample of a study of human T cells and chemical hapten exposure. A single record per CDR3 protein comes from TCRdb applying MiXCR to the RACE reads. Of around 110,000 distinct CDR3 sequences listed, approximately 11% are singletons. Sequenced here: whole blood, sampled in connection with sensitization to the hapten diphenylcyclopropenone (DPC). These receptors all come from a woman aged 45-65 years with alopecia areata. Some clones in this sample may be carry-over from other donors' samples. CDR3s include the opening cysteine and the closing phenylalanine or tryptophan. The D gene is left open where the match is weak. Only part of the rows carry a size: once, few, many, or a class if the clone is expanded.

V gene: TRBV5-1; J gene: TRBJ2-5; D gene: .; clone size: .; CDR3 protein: CASSEGTSYQETQYF; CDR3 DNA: TGCGCCAGCAGCGAAGGCACTAGCTACCAAGAGACCCAGTACTTC
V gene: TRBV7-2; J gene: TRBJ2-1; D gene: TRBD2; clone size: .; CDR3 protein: CASSLGLAGGLEQFF; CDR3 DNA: TGTGCCAGCAGCTTGGGACTAGCGGGGGGGCTTGAGCAGTTCTTC
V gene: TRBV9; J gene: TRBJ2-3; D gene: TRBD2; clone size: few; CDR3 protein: CASSSGLATDTQYF; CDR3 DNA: TGTGCCAGCAGCTCGGGACTAGCGACAGATACGCAGTATTTT
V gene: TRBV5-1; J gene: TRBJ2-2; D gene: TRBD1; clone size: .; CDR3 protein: CASSMNGQGPNTGELFF; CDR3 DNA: TGCGCCAGCAGCATGAACGGACAGGGGCCGAACACCGGGGAGCTGTTTTTT
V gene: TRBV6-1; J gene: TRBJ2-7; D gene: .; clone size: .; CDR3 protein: CASSDGGLEQYF; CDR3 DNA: TGTGCCAGCAGTGACGGAGGGCTCGAGCAGTACTTC
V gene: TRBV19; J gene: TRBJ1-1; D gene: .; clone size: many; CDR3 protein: CASSPGDIPNTEAFF; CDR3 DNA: TGTGCCAGTAGTCCTGGGGACATTCCAAACACTGAAGCTTTCTTT
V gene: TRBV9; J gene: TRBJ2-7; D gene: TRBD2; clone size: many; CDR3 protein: CASSVEAGGYEQYF; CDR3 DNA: TGTGCCAGCAGCGTAGAGGCGGGGGGGTACGAGCAGTACTTC
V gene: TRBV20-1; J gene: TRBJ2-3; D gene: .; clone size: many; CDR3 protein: CSARDYSTDTQYF; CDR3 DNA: TGCAGTGCTAGGGACTATAGCACAGATACGCAGTATTTT
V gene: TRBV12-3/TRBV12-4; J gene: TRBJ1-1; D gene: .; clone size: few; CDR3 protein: CASRSGELMNTEAFF; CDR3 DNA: TGTGCCAGCAGGAGTGGAGAGCTAATGAACACTGAAGCTTTCTTT
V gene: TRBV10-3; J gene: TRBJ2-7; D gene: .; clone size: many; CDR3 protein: CAALPAGTYEQYF; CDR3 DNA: TGTGCCGCCTTACCCGCAGGGACCTACGAGCAGTACTTC
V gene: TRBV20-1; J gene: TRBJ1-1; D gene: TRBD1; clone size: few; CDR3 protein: CSARGGRGISAEAFF; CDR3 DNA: TGCAGTGCTAGAGGGGGCAGGGGGATTAGCGCTGAAGCTTTCTTT
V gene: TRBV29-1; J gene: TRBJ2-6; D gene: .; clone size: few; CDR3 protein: CSVVGGLLSGANVLTF; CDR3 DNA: TGCAGCGTTGTGGGGGGGCTCCTATCTGGGGCCAACGTCCTGACTTTC
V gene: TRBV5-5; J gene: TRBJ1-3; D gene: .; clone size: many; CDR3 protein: CASSLEFDTIYF; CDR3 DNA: TGTGCCAGCAGCTTAGAATTCGACACCATATATTTT
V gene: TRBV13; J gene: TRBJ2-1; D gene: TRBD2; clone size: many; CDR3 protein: CASSPREAGQFF; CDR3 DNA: TGTGCCAGCAGCCCGCGGGAGGCGGGGCAGTTCTTC
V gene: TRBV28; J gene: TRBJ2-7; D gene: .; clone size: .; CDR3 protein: CASRDPQEYYEQYF; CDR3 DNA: TGTGCCAGCAGGGACCCTCAAGAGTACTACGAGCAGTACTTC
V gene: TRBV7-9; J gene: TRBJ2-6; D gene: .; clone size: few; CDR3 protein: CASSLLPGANVLTF; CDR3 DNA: TGTGCCAGCAGCTTATTGCCTGGGGCCAACGTCCTGACTTTC
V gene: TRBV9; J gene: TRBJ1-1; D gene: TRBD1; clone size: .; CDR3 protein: CASSDTQGLEAFF; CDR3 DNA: TGTGCCAGCAGCGATACACAGGGGCTTGAAGCTTTCTTT
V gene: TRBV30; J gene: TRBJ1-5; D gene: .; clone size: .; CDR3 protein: CAWSDSSNQPQHF; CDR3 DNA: TGTGCCTGGAGTGATAGTAGCAATCAGCCCCAGCATTTT
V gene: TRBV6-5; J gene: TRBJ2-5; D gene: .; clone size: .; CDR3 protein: CASSSSPVGTQYF; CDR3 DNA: TGTGCCAGCAGTTCCAGCCCGGTAGGAACCCAGTACTTC
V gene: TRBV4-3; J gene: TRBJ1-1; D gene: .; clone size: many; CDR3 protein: CASSQDRGVGTEAFF; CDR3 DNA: TGCGCCAGCAGCCAAGATCGGGGAGTGGGGACTGAAGCTTTCTTT
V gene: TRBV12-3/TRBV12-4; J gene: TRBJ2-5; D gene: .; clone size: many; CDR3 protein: CASSSSLPLTGRVETQYF; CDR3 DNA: TGTGCCAGCAGCTCTTCCTTACCACTGACGGGCCGGGTGGAGACCCAGTACTTC
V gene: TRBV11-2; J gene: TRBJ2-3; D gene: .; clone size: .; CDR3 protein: CASSFGGEGMRQYF; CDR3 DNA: TGTGCCAGCAGCTTCGGGGGTGAAGGGATGAGGCAGTATTTT
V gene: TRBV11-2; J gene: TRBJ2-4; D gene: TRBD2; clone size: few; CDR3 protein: CASSLGGTSVENIQYF; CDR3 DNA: TGTGCCAGCAGCTTGGGGGGGACTAGTGTCGAAAACATTCAGTACTTC
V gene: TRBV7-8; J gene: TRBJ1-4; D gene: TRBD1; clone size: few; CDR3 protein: CASSRWTGGNEKLFF; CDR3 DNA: TGTGCCAGCAGCCGATGGACAGGGGGGAATGAAAAACTGTTTTTT